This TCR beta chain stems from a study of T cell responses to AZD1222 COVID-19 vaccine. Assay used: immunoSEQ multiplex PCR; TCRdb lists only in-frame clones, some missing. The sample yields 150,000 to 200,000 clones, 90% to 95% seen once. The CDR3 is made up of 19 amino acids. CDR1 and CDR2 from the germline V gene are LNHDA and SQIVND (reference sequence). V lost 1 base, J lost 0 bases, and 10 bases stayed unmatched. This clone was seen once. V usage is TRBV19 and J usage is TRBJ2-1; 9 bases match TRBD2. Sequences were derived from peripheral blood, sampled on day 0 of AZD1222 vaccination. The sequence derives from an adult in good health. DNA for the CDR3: TGTGCCAGTAGTATAGGTAGGGCTAGCGGGACCAGCTCCTACAATGAGCAGTTCTTC. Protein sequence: CASSIGRASGTSSYNEQFF. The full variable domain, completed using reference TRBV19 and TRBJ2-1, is DGGITQSPKYLFRKEGQNVTLSCEQNLNHDAMYWYRQDPGQGLRLIYYSQIVNDFQKGDIAEGYSVSREKKESFPLTVTSAQKNPTAFYLCASSIGRASGTSSYNEQFFGPGTRLTVL.